This paragraph covers one T cell receptor (beta chain) sequence. The authors' processing: Reference gene primer amplification gave nucleated cell count estimates. Profiling relied on immunoSEQ multiplex PCR, and the TCRdb table lists in-frame clones only, not all of them. That table is the source of V, J and clone size, and D and trimming were worked out from the DNA. The data show tens of thousands of clones, with approximately 79% seen just once and 15% to 20% held by the top ten. CDR1 and CDR2 from the germline V gene are SEHNR and FQNEAQ (reference sequence). The CDR3 extends over 15 amino acids. V trimming: 5 bases; J trimming: 6 bases; junction bases outside the gene matches: 12. This record comes from a study of blood T cell repertoires in COVID-19. Study context: Material from acute and convalescent COVID-19 was sourced from the United States, Italy and Spain. PBMCs, B-cell-depleted T cells, or T cells were the source of the cDNA or gDNA that made up the material.

The clonotype originates from a woman aged 80 or over with active or convalescent COVID-19. This chain joins TRBV7-9 and TRBJ1-2; TRBD1 matches 7 bases. Sequenced: peripheral blood. The CDR3 sequence is CASSPEKNRGDGYTF. The CDR3 bases are TGTGCCAGCAGCCCCGAGAAAAACAGGGGCGATGGCTACACCTTC.